The present T cell receptor (beta chain) was sequenced within a study of identical twins. TCRdb processed the 5' RACE reads anew with MiXCR; each CDR3 protein has one entry. The sample includes 700,000 or so distinct CDR3 sequences, 20% to 25% seen only once; the top ten take more than 4%. Germline V lookup: CDR1 ENHRY, CDR2 SYGVKD. Trimming removed 8 bases from V and 7 bases from J; junction bases left unmatched: 13. This CDR3 has 15 amino acids. The sample also formed part of further work on T cells expressing NK-cell markers.

This chain joins TRBV10-3 and TRBJ2-1, with 8 bases that match TRBD2. The clonotype originates from a woman between 18 and 29 years old in good health. The sample comprised PBMCs. The CDR3 protein is CAISSGGGHENEQFF. In DNA form, the CDR3 reads TGTGCCATCTCTTCGGGGGGGGGCCATGAAAATGAGCAGTTCTTC.